The rows below give T cell receptor beta chains drawn from one sample of a study of T cell repertoires in aging, cancer and after chemotherapy. TCRdb re-called the multiplex PCR reads through MiXCR, storing one row per CDR3 protein. The sample contains approximately 12,000 distinct CDR3 sequences, about 25% of which appear only once. Sample: blood. The receptors were sampled from a human donor in good health. Both conserved end residues are part of each CDR3. The D gene is left open where the match is weak. Clone size appears in some rows only: once, few, many, or a class for an expanded clone.

j_call clone_size v_call d_call cdr3_aa cdr3_nt
TRBJ1-1 medium-sized TRBV7-2 TRBD1 CASSPPTGDSTEAFF TGTGCCAGCAGCCCTCCGACAGGGGATAGCACTGAAGCTTTCTTT
TRBJ2-3 few TRBV15 - CATSRTAPTDTQYF TGTGCCACCAGCAGGACAGCGCCCACAGATACGCAGTATTTT
TRBJ2-7 medium-sized TRBV19 - CASSADYRTYEQYF TGTGCCAGTAGTGCCGACTACAGAACCTACGAGCAGTACTTC
TRBJ2-7 - TRBV6-2/TRBV6-3 TRBD2 CASSYRHASGGADEQYF TGTGCCAGCAGTTACCGCCATGCGAGCGGGGGGGCCGACGAGCAGTACTTC
TRBJ2-2 few TRBV6-1 - CAVRTGQNSDTGELFF TGTGCCGTACGAACGGGACAAAACTCCGACACCGGGGAGCTGTTTTTT
TRBJ1-4 few TRBV6-1 TRBD1 CASSDPPGGGGEKLFF TGTGCCAGCAGTGATCCCCCAGGGGGGGGTGGTGAAAAACTGTTTTTT
TRBJ1-5 - TRBV6-1 - CASSPPRGQVDNQPQHF TGTGCCAGCAGTCCCCCGAGAGGGCAAGTTGATAATCAGCCCCAGCATTTT
TRBJ2-1 few TRBV28 TRBD1 CASTQWTGRLHGFNEQFF TGTGCCAGCACCCAGTGGACAGGGAGACTCCACGGATTCAATGAGCAGTTCTTC
TRBJ2-2 few TRBV4-2 - CASSHIDVPNTGELFF TGTGCCAGCAGCCATATAGACGTACCGAACACCGGGGAGCTGTTTTTT
TRBJ2-2 medium-sized TRBV7-6 - CASSLVHEGMTGELFF TGTGCCAGCAGCTTAGTGCATGAGGGGATGACCGGGGAGCTGTTTTTT
TRBJ2-1 - TRBV10-1 - CASSPSGLSQWDNEQFF TGCGCCAGCAGTCCCAGCGGACTTTCTCAATGGGACAATGAGCAGTTCTTC
TRBJ2-1 few TRBV6-5 - CASRSPGSSYNEQFF TGTGCCAGCAGATCCCCAGGGAGCTCCTACAATGAGCAGTTCTTC
TRBJ1-5 - TRBV6-5 - CASSRKADSNQPQHF TGTGCCAGCAGCCGGAAGGCGGATAGCAATCAGCCCCAGCATTTT
TRBJ2-2 few TRBV10-3 TRBD2 CAIGLIGRGTGELFF TGTGCCATCGGTTTGATTGGGAGGGGCACCGGGGAGCTGTTTTTT
TRBJ2-3 - TRBV7-7 - CASSLWGNLCTDTQYF TGTGCCAGCAGCTTATGGGGGAACCTTTGCACAGATACGCAGTATTTT
TRBJ2-5 - TRBV20-1 - CSARDRQGETQYF TGCAGTGCTAGAGATCGACAAGGGGAGACCCAGTACTTC
TRBJ1-2 - TRBV5-1 - CASSSDGSGGYGYTF TGCGCCAGCAGTTCGGACGGTAGCGGCGGCTATGGCTACACCTTC
TRBJ1-6 medium-sized TRBV27 TRBD1 CASTSRGLSSPLHF TGTGCCAGCACCTCCAGGGGGCTTAGCTCACCCCTCCACTTT
TRBJ1-3 medium-sized TRBV6-5 - CASRPEVGEIYTIYF TGTGCCAGCAGACCAGAGGTGGGGGAGATATACACCATATATTTT
TRBJ1-1 - TRBV4-2 - CASSHPVSGGRTEAFF TGTGCCAGCAGCCACCCGGTTAGTGGGGGCAGGACTGAAGCTTTCTTT
TRBJ2-1 medium-sized TRBV6-5 - CASSPGGLSYNEQFF TGTGCCAGCAGTCCTGGGGGCCTCTCCTACAATGAGCAGTTCTTC
TRBJ1-6 few TRBV6-5 - CASSSPGLNNSPLHF TGTGCCAGCAGTTCGCCGGGACTAAATAATTCACCCCTCCACTTT
TRBJ1-2 medium-sized TRBV6-5 - CASSYGAAVVDGYTF TGTGCCAGCAGTTACGGGGCCGCCGTAGTGGATGGCTACACCTTC
TRBJ2-2 few TRBV5-6 TRBD1 CASSQIDRGRNTGELFF TGTGCCAGCAGCCAAATTGACAGGGGAAGGAACACCGGGGAGCTGTTTTTT
TRBJ2-5 few TRBV7-9 TRBD2 CASSFLSGRETQYF TGTGCCAGCAGCTTTCTTAGCGGGCGAGAGACCCAGTACTTC
TRBJ2-5 few TRBV4-3 - CASSQDVVQETQYF TGCGCCAGCAGCCAAGATGTCGTCCAAGAGACCCAGTACTTC
TRBJ1-6 medium-sized TRBV20-1 TRBD1 CSATRGDRDSPLHF TGCAGTGCTACAAGGGGAGACAGGGATTCACCCCTCCACTTT
TRBJ2-3 - TRBV19 - CASSPAGGTDTQYF TGTGCCAGTAGTCCCGCTGGGGGCACAGATACGCAGTATTTT
TRBJ2-4 - TRBV7-9 TRBD1 CSSSPAGTGMDIQYF TGTTCCAGCAGTCCAGCCGGGACAGGGATGGACATTCAGTACTTC
TRBJ2-3 - TRBV5-1 TRBD2 CASTSFSGGAGDTQYF TGCGCCAGCACCTCCTTTAGCGGGGGGGCCGGAGATACGCAGTATTTT
TRBJ1-4 medium-sized TRBV6-5 TRBD1 CASSYAFTGGGEKLFF TGTGCCAGCAGTTACGCCTTCACAGGGGGCGGTGAAAAACTGTTTTTT
TRBJ1-3 few TRBV7-9 TRBD1 CASSLPRGQGNTIYF TGTGCCAGCAGCTTACCCAGGGGGCAGGGAAACACCATATATTTT
TRBJ1-1 medium-sized TRBV29-1 - CSVEVGTEAFF TGCAGCGTTGAAGTGGGCACTGAAGCTTTCTTT
TRBJ2-5 - TRBV7-6 - CASSRKGGYQETQYF TGTGCCAGCAGCCGAAAAGGGGGGTACCAAGAGACCCAGTACTTC
TRBJ2-7 - TRBV29-1 TRBD1 CSVETGAYEQYF TGCAGCGTGGAGACAGGGGCTTACGAGCAGTACTTC
TRBJ2-3 few TRBV27 TRBD1 CASSPRGRGTDTQYF TGTGCCAGCAGTCCCAGGGGGCGCGGCACAGATACGCAGTATTTT
TRBJ2-5 - TRBV20-1 TRBD1 CSAVRTGEFVTQYF TGCAGTGCTGTAAGGACAGGGGAATTCGTGACCCAGTACTTC
TRBJ1-5 - TRBV28 - CASRYKVGNQPQHF TGTGCCAGCAGATATAAGGTAGGAAATCAGCCCCAGCATTTT
TRBJ2-1 - TRBV18 TRBD1 CASLADRVDNEQFF TGTGCCAGCCTCGCGGACAGGGTTGACAATGAGCAGTTCTTC
TRBJ1-1 few TRBV19 TRBD1 CASSNGDRGAFF TGTGCCAGTAGTAACGGGGACAGGGGAGCTTTCTTT
TRBJ1-2 medium-sized TRBV5-5 - CASSLIQGSGYTF TGTGCCAGCAGCCTTATACAGGGATCAGGCTACACCTTC
TRBJ2-3 - TRBV4-1 - CASSPLGGFSTDTQYF TGCGCCAGCAGCCCCCTAGGGGGTTTTAGCACAGATACGCAGTATTTT
TRBJ2-5 - TRBV19 - CASRDWTASQETQYF TGTGCCAGTAGGGATTGGACAGCTTCCCAAGAGACCCAGTACTTC
TRBJ2-7 medium-sized TRBV20-1 - CSASYEQYF TGCAGTGCTAGCTACGAGCAGTACTTC
TRBJ1-6 - TRBV28 TRBD1 CASSSGQGYSPLHF TGTGCCAGCAGTTCTGGACAGGGTTATTCACCCCTCCACTTT
TRBJ1-4 - TRBV5-1 TRBD1 CASSGGQGGVSWDEKLFF TGCGCCAGCTCCGGGGGGCAGGGGGGTGTCAGCTGGGATGAAAAACTGTTTTTT
TRBJ2-7 - TRBV7-2 TRBD1 CASSPRGTETYEQYF TGTGCCAGCAGCCCTAGAGGGACAGAGACCTACGAGCAGTACTTC
TRBJ1-1 - TRBV6-5 - CASSYSGFAEAFF TGTGCCAGCAGTTACTCAGGGTTCGCTGAAGCTTTCTTT
TRBJ2-5 - TRBV18 TRBD1 CASSPRTGSVETQYF TGTGCCAGCTCACCCCGGACAGGGAGCGTGGAGACCCAGTACTTC